A single sample gave rise to the 22 T cell receptor beta chains below, sequenced in a study of long-term antiretroviral therapy in people with HIV. Sequencing used immunoSEQ v3.0 at survey level. TCRdb keeps only in-frame clones here, not all; method: immunoSEQ multiplex PCR. This sample has approximately 17,000 clones, with more than 60% found just once. Specimen: unsorted PBMCs, collected 2.1 years before starting antiretroviral therapy. Receptors originate from a man in his thirties or forties with HIV.

This rearrangement joins TRBV5-3 to TRBJ2-2; 7 nucleotides match TRBD1. TRBV5-3 belongs to the ORF category, with a function that is uncertain. This CDR3 comprises 16 residues. Trimming cost V 3 bases and J 5 bases; bases outside gene matches: 10. CDR3 loop: CARSYETGKITGELFF. The CDR3 DNA sequence: TGTGCCAGAAGCTACGAGACAGGGAAGATAACCGGGGAGCTGTTTTTT.

This rearrangement joins TRBV18 to TRBJ1-1; D is perhaps TRBD1 (6 bases). The germline CDR1 and CDR2 sequences are KGHSH and LQKENI. The CDR3 extends over 15 amino acids. The V end lost 2 bases, the J end lost 0 bases, and 10 bases lay between the germline ends. The CDR3 nucleotides read TGTGCCAGCTCACCAGAGACAGGTTTGAACACTGAAGCTTTCTTT. Encoded protein: CASSPETGLNTEAFF. The full variable domain, rest sourced from reference TRBV18 and TRBJ1-1, is NAGVMQNPRHLVRRRGQEARLRCSPMKGHSHVYWYRQLPEEGLKFMVYLQKENIIDESGMPKERFSAEFPKEGPSILRIQQVVRGDSAAYFCASSPETGLNTEAFFGQGTRLTVV.

This rearrangement joins TRBV4-1 to TRBJ2-7; TRBD1 matches at 11 bases. Germline V lookup: CDR1 MGHRA, CDR2 YSYEKL. This CDR3 has 14 amino acids. The V gene end was trimmed by 4 bases and the J gene end by 4 bases; junction bases not matched to a gene: 3. CDR3 in DNA: TGCGCCAGCAGCCGCGGGGACAGGGGGTACGAGCAGTACTTC. Its protein is CASSRGDRGYEQYF.

The chain couples TRBV5-4 to TRBJ2-7; D tentatively fits TRBD1 or TRBD2 (5 bases each). The V gene lost 4 bases and the J gene lost 5 bases, with 13 bases spanning the gap. CDR1 and CDR2 from the germline V gene are SGHNT and YYREEE (reference sequence). This CDR3 region has 13 residues. The CDR3 sequence is CASSLPGGDEQYF. The CDR3 bases are TGTGCCAGCAGCCTACCTGGGGGTGACGAGCAGTACTTC.

This clone was recorded once. The CDR3: CASSPPTGTGASYEQYF. CDR3 DNA sequence: TGTGCCAGCAGCCCACCAACCGGGACAGGGGCATCCTACGAGCAGTACTTC. The chain combines TRBV5-5 with TRBJ2-7; 10 bases align to TRBD1. The germline V gene encodes CDR1 SGHKS and CDR2 YYEKEE (reference sequence). V lost 4 bases and J lost 1; bases outside the gene matches: 11. The CDR3 loop spans 17 amino acids.

The chain links TRBV11-2 to TRBJ2-3, with TRBD1 identical over 12 bases. CDR3 length equals 16 residues. J lost 2 bases, V lost 8 bases, and 8 bases had no gene match. Germline assignment: CDR1 SGHAT and CDR2 FQNNGV. CDR3 DNA: TGTGCCAGCGGTTCCGGGACAGGGGGCCTCACAGATACGCAGTATTTT. Protein product: CASGSGTGGLTDTQYF.

This clone was recorded a few times. The chain has TRBV7-3 and TRBJ1-6; a weak D match, TRBD1 (5 bases). V was cut by 4 bases and J by 10 bases, with 11 bases left in between. This CDR3 region has 13 residues. CDR1 and CDR2 (germline): SGHTA, FQGTGA. CDR3 region: CASSYTGSSPLHF. The CDR3 DNA is TGTGCCAGCAGCTATACAGGAAGCTCACCCCTCCACTTT. The full variable domain, with the rest looked up from reference TRBV7-3 and TRBJ1-6, is GAGVSQTPSNKVTEKGKYVELRCDPISGHTALYWYRQSLGQGPEFLIYFQGTGAADDSGLPNDRFFAVRPEGSVSTLKIQRTERGDSAVYLCASSYTGSSPLHFGNGTRLTVT.

This chain joins TRBV28 and TRBJ2-7; TRBD1 might be the D (5 bases). Trimming stripped 6 bases from V and 3 bases from J, with 21 bases between. Germline V gene data show CDR1 as MDHEN and CDR2 as SYDVKM. This CDR3 contains 16 residues. CDR3 in amino acids: CASSPTDSMGYYEQYF. Here the CDR3 DNA reads TGTGCCAGCAGCCCAACCGACAGCATGGGATACTACGAGCAGTACTTC.

The chain couples TRBV7-2 to TRBJ2-2; 8 nucleotides line up with TRBD2. Germline values: CDR1 SGHTA, CDR2 FQGNSA. Germline trimming cut 1 base from V and 11 bases from J; bases unmatched to any gene: 9. This CDR3 contains 15 residues. The CDR3 DNA follows: TGTGCCAGCAGCTTAGGTAGTTTACTAGCGGTTGAGCTGTTTTTT. It specifies CASSLGSLLAVELFF.

The J gene is TRBJ1-1, the V gene TRBV10-1, with D perhaps matching TRBD1 (6 bases). This CDR3 has 14 residues. CDR1 and CDR2 (germline): WNHNN, SYGVQD (reference sequence). Between the trimmed V and J ends, which lost 2 bases and 5 bases, there was a span of 12 bases. The CDR3 spells CASSEQGTGTEAFF. In DNA, the CDR3 is TGCGCCAGCAGTGAGCAGGGGACCGGGACTGAAGCTTTCTTT.

V gene TRBV18 combines with J gene TRBJ1-1; 8 bases are shared with TRBD1. The CDR3 length is 16 residues. Per germline, CDR1 KGHSH and CDR2 LQKENI. With 5 bases clipped from V and 2 bases from J, the junction kept 10 bases outside the gene matches. This CDR3 is CASSRDRPSLNTEAFF. In DNA form, the CDR3 reads TGTGCCAGCTCAAGGGACAGGCCCTCGTTAAACACTGAAGCTTTCTTT.

The rearrangement links TRBV5-4 to TRBJ2-7, with D perhaps matching TRBD1 (5 bases). The germline V gene encodes CDR1 SGHNT and CDR2 YYREEE (reference sequence). The CDR3 consists of 14 residues. Trimming left V 4 bases short and J 2 bases short, with 13 bases between. CDR3 amino acids: CASSTGGKTYEQYF. The CDR3 nucleotides are TGTGCCAGCAGCACAGGCGGAAAAACCTACGAGCAGTACTTC.

The chain uses TRBV14 and TRBJ2-1; possible D gene TRBD1, 5 bases. Trimming took 0 bases from V and 8 from J, leaving 8 bases between them. Germline CDR1 and CDR2: SGHDN and FVKESK. The CDR3 loop spans 13 amino acids. The CDR3 spells CASSQEMGHEQFF. CDR3 bases: TGTGCCAGCAGCCAAGAAATGGGGCATGAGCAGTTCTTC.

The V gene is TRBV18, the J gene TRBJ1-1, with D possibly TRBD1 on 5 matching bases. CDR1 is KGHSH and CDR2 is LQKENI in the germline V gene. This CDR3 spans 14 amino acids. Trimming left V 4 bases short and J 1 base short, with 10 bases between. The chain's CDR3 is CASSLDQGNTEAFF. CDR3 coding DNA: TGTGCCAGCTCACTGGATCAGGGGAACACTGAAGCTTTCTTT.

As regards this clone: One junction end disagrees with the germline gene, perhaps due to a read error. This chain connects TRBV5-3 to TRBJ2-1, with 9 bases identical to TRBD1. TRBV5-3 is flagged as an ORF with uncertain function. This CDR3 comprises 12 residues. CDR3 bases: TGTGCCAGCAGCTTCCCGGGACAGGGACAATTCTTC. Protein product: CASSFPGQGQFF.

There are a few counts of this clone. The chain uses TRBV7-9 and TRBJ1-4; D is undetermined. Per germline, CDR1 SEHNR and CDR2 FQNEAQ (reference sequence). Trimming removed 1 base at V and 8 bases at J, with 14 bases between. CDR3 size: 15 residues. CDR3 residues: CASSLERAQSEKLFF. DNA for the CDR3: TGTGCCAGCAGCTTAGAACGTGCGCAATCGGAAAAACTGTTTTTT.

This sequence joins TRBV4-3 and TRBJ2-3, with TRBD2 matching over 8 bases. This CDR3 contains 16 residues. From germline, CDR1 is LGHNA and CDR2 YSLEER. The trim removed 1 base at V and 9 bases at J, leaving 12 bases unmatched. The CDR3 region has the DNA TGCGCCAGCAGCCAAGGAGGTGGGCGGGAGGAGCGGACGCAGTATTTT. Protein: CASSQGGGREERTQYF.

This clone was observed a handful of times. The V gene is TRBV2, the J gene TRBJ1-1; possibly TRBD1 for D (5 bases). The CDR3 extends over 13 amino acids. The V gene lost 8 bases and the J gene lost 0 bases, with 10 bases spanning the gap. CDR1 and CDR2 (germline): SNHLY, FYNNEI. The CDR3 spells CASGTVMNTEAFF. CDR3 DNA sequence: TGTGCCAGCGGGACGGTCATGAACACTGAAGCTTTCTTT.

The chain has TRBV2 and TRBJ1-2; 7 bases line up with TRBD1. The V segment lost 3 bases and the J segment 7 bases; nucleotides outside the gene matches: 8. This CDR3 contains 14 residues. Germline V CDR1 and CDR2: SNHLY, FYNNEI. CDR3 nucleotides: TGTGCCAGCAGTGACAGACAGGGTATCGCTGGCTACACCTTC. This sequence encodes CASSDRQGIAGYTF.

V is TRBV13 and J is TRBJ1-1; TRBD1 agrees at 12 bases. This CDR3 has 14 residues. V gave up 6 bases and J gave up 10 bases; unmatched junction bases: 9. Germline V lookup: CDR1 PRHDT, CDR2 FYEKMQ (reference sequence). The CDR3 loop reads CASREGQGAPRAFF. CDR3 DNA sequence: TGTGCCAGCAGGGAGGGACAGGGGGCGCCTCGAGCTTTCTTT.

CDR3 residues: CASSFGGGAGELFF. The CDR3 bases are TGTGCCAGCAGTTTTGGAGGGGGGGCCGGGGAGCTGTTTTTT. This chain uses TRBV27 with TRBJ2-2; a weak D match, TRBD2 (7 bases). V was shortened by 3 bases and J by 6 bases, with 11 bases between the two germline ends. Germline V gene lookup returns CDR1 MNHEY and CDR2 SMNVEV (reference sequence). This CDR3 is built from 14 residues.

The V gene is TRBV18, the J gene TRBJ1-1; D is unresolved. The V gene lost 3 bases and the J gene lost 4 bases, with 12 bases spanning the gap. The CDR3 runs 14 residues. Germline CDR1 and CDR2: KGHSH and LQKENI. The CDR3 region is CASSPAGVGTEAFF. Here the CDR3 DNA reads TGTGCCAGCTCACCGGCCGGGGTTGGCACTGAAGCTTTCTTT.